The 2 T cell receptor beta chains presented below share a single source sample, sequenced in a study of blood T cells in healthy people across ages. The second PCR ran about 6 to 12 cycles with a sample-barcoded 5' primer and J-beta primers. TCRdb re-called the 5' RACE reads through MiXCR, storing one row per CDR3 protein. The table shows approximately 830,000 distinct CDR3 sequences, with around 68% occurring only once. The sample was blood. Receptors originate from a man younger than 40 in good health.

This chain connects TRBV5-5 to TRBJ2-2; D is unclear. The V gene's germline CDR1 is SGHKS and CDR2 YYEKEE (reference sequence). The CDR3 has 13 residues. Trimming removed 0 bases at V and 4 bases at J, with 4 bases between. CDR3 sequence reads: CASSLVGTGELFF. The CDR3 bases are TGTGCCAGCAGCTTGGTGGGCACCGGGGAGCTGTTTTTT.

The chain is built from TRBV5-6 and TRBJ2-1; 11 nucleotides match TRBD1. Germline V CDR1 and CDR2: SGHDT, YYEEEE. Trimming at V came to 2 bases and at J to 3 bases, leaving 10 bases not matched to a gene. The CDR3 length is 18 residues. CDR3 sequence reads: CASSFGTGGSLFYNEQFF. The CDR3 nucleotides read TGTGCCAGCAGCTTTGGGACAGGGGGGTCGCTTTTCTACAATGAGCAGTTCTTC.